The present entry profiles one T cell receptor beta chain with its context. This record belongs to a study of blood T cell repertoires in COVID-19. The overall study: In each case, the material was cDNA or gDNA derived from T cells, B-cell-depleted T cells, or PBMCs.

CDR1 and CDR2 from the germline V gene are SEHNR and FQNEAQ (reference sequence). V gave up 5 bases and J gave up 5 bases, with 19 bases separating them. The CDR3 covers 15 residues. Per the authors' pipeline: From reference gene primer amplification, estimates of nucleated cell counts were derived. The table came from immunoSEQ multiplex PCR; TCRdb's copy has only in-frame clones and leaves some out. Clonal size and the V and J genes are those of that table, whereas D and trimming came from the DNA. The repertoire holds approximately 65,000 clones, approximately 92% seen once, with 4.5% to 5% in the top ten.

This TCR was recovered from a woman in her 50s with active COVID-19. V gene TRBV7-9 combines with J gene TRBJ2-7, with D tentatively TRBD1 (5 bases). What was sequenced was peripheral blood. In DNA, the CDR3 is TGTGCCAGCAGCCCATTCCAAGGGGCGAGCCACGAGCAGTACTTC. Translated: CASSPFQGASHEQYF.